This T cell receptor beta chain was sequenced during a study of human CD8 memory T cell subsets. Points from the study as a whole: For this study, sequencing was restricted to the T cell receptor beta chains only. Greater diversity was suggested by Chao1 estimates for stem-like memory T cells than for precursor exhausted T cells.

UMI-labeled 5' RACE generated the TCR beta libraries. TCRdb re-called the 5' RACE reads; every CDR3 protein appears as one record, without DNA. Listed are around 20,000 distinct CDR3 sequences; about 5% falls within the top ten. As regards this clonotype: Its specificity is not known.

The CDR3 is 14 amino acids. From germline, CDR1 is MNHEY and CDR2 SMNVEV (reference sequence). Sequencing used CD8+ T cells from PBMCs. The sequence was obtained from a human donor in good health. The rearrangement uses TRBV27 and TRBJ1-4; without DNA, the TCRdb call of TRBD1 cannot be checked. The CDR3 region is CASSYGQGREKLFF.